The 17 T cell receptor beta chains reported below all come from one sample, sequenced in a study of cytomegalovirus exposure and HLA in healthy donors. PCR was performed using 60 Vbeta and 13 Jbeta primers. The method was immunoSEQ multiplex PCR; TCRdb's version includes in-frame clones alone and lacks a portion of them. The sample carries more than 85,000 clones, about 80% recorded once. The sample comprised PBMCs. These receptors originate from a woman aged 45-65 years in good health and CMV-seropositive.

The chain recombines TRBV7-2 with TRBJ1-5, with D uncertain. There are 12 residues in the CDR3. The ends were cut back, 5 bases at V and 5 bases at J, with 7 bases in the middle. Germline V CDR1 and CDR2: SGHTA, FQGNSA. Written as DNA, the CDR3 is TGTGCCAGCAGCAAACAAGATCAGCCCCAGCATTTT. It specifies CASSKQDQPQHF. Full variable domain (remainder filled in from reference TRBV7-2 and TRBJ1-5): GAGVSQSPSNKVTEKGKDVELRCDPISGHTALYWYRQSLGQGLEFLIYFQGNSAPDKSGLPSDRFSAERTGGSVSTLTIQRTQQEDSAVYLCASSKQDQPQHFGDGTRLSIL.

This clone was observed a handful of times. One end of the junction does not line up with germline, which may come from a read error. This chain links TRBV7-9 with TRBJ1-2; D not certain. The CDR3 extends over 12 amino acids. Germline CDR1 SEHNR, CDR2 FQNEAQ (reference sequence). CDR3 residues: CSSSLGGYGYTF. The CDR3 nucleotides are TGTTCCAGCAGCTTAGGAGGCTATGGCTACACCTTC.

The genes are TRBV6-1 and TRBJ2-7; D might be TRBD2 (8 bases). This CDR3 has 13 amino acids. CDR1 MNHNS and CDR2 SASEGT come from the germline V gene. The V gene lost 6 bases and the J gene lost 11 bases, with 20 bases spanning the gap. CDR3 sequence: CASSQGGAGGEYF. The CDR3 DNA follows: TGTGCCAGCAGCCAGGGGGGGGCGGGGGGTGAGTACTTC.

The CDR3: CASSPLVAGGSYNEQFF. The CDR3 DNA reads as TGCGCCAGCAGCCCACTAGTAGCGGGAGGCTCCTACAATGAGCAGTTCTTC. V gene TRBV4-3 combines with J gene TRBJ2-1; 10 nucleotides match TRBD2. The V gene's germline CDR1 is LGHNA and CDR2 YSLEER. This CDR3 is 17 amino acids long. Losses at the gene ends were 4 bases for V and 0 bases for J; bases not matched to a gene: 6.

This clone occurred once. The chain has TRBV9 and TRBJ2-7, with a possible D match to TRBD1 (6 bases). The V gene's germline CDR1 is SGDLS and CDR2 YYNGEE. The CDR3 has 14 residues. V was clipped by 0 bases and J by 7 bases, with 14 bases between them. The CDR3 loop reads CASSVGWGQGEQYF. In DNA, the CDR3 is TGTGCCAGCAGCGTAGGATGGGGGCAAGGAGAGCAGTACTTC.

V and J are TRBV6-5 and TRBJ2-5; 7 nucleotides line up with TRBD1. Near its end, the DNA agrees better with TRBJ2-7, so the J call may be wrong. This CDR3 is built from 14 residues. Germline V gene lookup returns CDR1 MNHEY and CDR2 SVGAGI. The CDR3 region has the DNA TGTGCCAGCAGTCCAGACAGGGAATTCTACGAGCAGTACTTC. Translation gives CASSPDREFYEQYF.

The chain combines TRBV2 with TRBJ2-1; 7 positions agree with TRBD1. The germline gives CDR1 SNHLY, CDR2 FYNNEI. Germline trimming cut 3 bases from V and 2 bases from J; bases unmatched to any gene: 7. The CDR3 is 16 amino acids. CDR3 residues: CASSDSFTGAYNEQFF. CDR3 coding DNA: TGTGCCAGCAGTGACAGTTTTACAGGGGCCTACAATGAGCAGTTCTTC.

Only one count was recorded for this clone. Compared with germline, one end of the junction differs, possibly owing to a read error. CDR3 coding DNA: TGTGCCAGCAGTTTAAGTCGGGGGGGCCGAGAGGCCCAGTACTTC. Its protein is CASSLSRGGREAQYF. The chain has TRBV27 and TRBJ2-5; 8 bases line up with TRBD2. Germline CDR1 and CDR2: MNHEY and SMNVEV (reference sequence). The CDR3 has 15 amino acids.

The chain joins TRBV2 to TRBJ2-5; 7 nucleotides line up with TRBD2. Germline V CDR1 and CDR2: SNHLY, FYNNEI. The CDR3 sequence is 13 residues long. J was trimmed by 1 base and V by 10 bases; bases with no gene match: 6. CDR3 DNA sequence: TGTGCCACCCAACTAGCGTTCCAAGAGACCCAGTACTTC. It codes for CATQLAFQETQYF. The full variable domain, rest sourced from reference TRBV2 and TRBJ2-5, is EPEVTQTPSHQVTQMGQEVILRCVPISNHLYFYWYRQILGQKVEFLVSFYNNEISEKSEIFDDQFSVERPDGSNFTLKIRSTKLEDSAMYFCATQLAFQETQYFGPGTRLLVL.

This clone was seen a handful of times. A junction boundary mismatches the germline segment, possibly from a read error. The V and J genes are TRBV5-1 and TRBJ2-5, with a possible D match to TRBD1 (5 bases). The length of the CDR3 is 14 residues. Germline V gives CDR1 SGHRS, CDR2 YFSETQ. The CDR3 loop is CASSFWGLQETQYF. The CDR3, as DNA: TGTGCCAGCAGCTTCTGGGGCCTCCAAGAGACCCAGTACTTC. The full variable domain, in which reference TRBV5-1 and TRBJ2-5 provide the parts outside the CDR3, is KAGVTQTPRYLIKTRGQQVTLSCSPISGHRSVSWYQQTPGQGLQFLFEYFSETQRNKGNFPGRFSGRQFSNSRSEMNVSTLELGDSALYLCASSFWGLQETQYFGPGTRLLVL.

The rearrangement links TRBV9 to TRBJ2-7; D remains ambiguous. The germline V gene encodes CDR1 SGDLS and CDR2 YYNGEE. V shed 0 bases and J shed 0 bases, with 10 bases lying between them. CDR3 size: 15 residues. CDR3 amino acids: CASSVDGSLSYEQYF. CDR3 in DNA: TGTGCCAGCAGCGTAGACGGTTCCCTCTCCTACGAGCAGTACTTC.

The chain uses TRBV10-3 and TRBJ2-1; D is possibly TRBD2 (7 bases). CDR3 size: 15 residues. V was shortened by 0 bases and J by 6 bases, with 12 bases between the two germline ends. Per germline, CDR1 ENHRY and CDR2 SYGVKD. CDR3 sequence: CAISESGGALNEQFF. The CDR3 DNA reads TGTGCCATCAGTGAGTCGGGGGGGGCCCTCAATGAGCAGTTCTTC.

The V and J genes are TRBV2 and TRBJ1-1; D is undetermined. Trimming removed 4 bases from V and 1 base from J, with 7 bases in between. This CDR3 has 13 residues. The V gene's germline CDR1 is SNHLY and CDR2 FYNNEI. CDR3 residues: CASSVAENTEAFF. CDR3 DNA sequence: TGTGCCAGCAGTGTGGCGGAGAACACTGAAGCTTTCTTT.

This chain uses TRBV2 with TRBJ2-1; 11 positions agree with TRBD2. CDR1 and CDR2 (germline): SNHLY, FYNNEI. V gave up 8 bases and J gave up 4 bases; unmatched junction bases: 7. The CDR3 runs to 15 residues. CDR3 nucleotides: TGTGCCAGCGGGGGGACTAGCGGAATATACAATGAGCAGTTCTTC. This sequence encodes CASGGTSGIYNEQFF.

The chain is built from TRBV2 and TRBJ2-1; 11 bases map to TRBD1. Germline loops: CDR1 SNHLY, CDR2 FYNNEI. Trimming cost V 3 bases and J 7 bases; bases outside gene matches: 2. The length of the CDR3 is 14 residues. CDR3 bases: TGTGCCAGCAGTGACCGGGACAGGGGGAATGAGCAGTTCTTC. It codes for CASSDRDRGNEQFF.

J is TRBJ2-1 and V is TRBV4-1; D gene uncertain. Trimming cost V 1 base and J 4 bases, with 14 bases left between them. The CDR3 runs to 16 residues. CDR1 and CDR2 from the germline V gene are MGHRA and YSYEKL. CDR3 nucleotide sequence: TGCGCCAGCAGCCAAGCTGGAAATCGGGTTTACAATGAGCAGTTCTTC. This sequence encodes CASSQAGNRVYNEQFF.

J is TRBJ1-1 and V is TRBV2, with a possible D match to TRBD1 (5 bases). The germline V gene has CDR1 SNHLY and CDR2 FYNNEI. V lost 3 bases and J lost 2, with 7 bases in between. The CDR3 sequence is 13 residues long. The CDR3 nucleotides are TGTGCCAGCAGTGATCAGGGTAACACTGAAGCTTTCTTT. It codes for CASSDQGNTEAFF.